This T cell receptor beta chain came from a study of T cell repertoires in urothelial bladder cancer. Assay used: immunoSEQ multiplex PCR; TCRdb lists only in-frame clones, some missing. Of 2,200 or so clones in the sample, 65% to 80% were seen once. This clone was observed a few times. The antigen is not known. Study-level points and caveats: Median T cells were roughly 5,900 in carcinoma and approximately 25,000 in benign specimens. One T-cell clone reached up to roughly 15% of carcinoma infiltrating lymphocytes.

The CDR3 loop spans 17 amino acids. J gave up 3 bases and V 7 bases, and 13 bases lay outside the gene matches. CDR1 and CDR2 (germline): LNHDA, SQIVND (reference sequence). The sequence was collected from a human donor with urothelial carcinoma. Sequencing was done on a sample of tumor-infiltrating cells from bladder cancer. The V gene is TRBV19, the J gene TRBJ1-5; TRBD1 matches at 9 bases. Here the CDR3 DNA reads TGTGCCAGTACCAACATTGGGACAGGGAGGCTCAATCAGCCCCAGCATTTT. Translated: CASTNIGTGRLNQPQHF.